This T cell receptor (beta chain) was sequenced in a study of regulatory T cells in long-lasting Graves disease. Study-level findings and limits: Small sample size may have lowered accuracy.

Time point of the sample: persistent/refractory GD, antithyroid drugs over 5 years with positive TRAb. Extracted PBMC RNA gave rise to the TCR library. EDTA tubes collected 7.5 to 9.5 milliliters of peripheral blood. This clonotype was recorded at least ten times. What it binds is not known. Trimming cost V 4 bases and J 3 bases; bases outside gene matches: 10. Germline V lookup: CDR1 LNHDA, CDR2 SQIVND (reference sequence). The CDR3 sequence is 16 residues long. Sequencing libraries for TCR beta were prepared with iRepertoire HTBI primers and Arm-PCR of CDR3 regions. From the multiplex PCR reads, TCRdb called clonotypes with MiXCR, one entry per CDR3 protein. This repertoire shows around 460,000 distinct CDR3 sequences, about 20% found once; its top ten account for 13%.

The receptor was derived from a female donor with Graves disease. The J gene is TRBJ1-1, the V gene TRBV19, with 8 bases lining up with TRBD1. Source: peripheral blood mononuclear cells (PBMCs), taken when the disease was refractory, from a patient treated with antithyroid drugs. CDR3 loop: CASSRQRTGKDTEAFF. CDR3 in DNA: TGTGCCAGTAGTAGACAACGGACAGGGAAGGACACTGAAGCTTTCTTT.